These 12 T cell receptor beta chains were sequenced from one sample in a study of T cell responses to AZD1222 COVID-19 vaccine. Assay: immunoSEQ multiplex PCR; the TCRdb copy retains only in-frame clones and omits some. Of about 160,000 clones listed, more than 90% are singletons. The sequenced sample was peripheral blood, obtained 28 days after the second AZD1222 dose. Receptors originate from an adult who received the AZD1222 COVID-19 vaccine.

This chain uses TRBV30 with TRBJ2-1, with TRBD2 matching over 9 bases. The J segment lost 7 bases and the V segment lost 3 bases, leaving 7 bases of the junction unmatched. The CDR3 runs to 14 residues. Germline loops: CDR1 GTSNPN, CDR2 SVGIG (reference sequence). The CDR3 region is CAWREISGSNEQFF. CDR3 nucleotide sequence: TGTGCCTGGAGGGAAATTAGCGGGAGTAATGAGCAGTTCTTC.

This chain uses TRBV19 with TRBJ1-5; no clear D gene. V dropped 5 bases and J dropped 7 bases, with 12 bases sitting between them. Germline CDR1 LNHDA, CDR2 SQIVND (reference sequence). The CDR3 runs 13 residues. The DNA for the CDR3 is TGTGCCAGTAGTTCAGCCCAGGAACAGCCCCAGCATTTT. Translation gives CASSSAQEQPQHF.

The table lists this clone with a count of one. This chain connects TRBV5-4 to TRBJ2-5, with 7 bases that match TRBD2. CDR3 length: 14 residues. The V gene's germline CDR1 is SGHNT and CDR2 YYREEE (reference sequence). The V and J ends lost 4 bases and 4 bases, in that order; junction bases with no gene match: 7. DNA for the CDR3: TGTGCCAGCAGCGTAGGACTAGACCGAGAGACCCAGTACTTC. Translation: CASSVGLDRETQYF.

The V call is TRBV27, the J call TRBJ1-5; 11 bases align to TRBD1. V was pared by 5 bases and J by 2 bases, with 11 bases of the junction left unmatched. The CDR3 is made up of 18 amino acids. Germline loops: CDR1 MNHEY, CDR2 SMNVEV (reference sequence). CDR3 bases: TGTGCCAGCAGTCCCCAAAGGACAGGGGGCGCCGGCAATCAGCCCCAGCATTTT. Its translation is CASSPQRTGGAGNQPQHF.

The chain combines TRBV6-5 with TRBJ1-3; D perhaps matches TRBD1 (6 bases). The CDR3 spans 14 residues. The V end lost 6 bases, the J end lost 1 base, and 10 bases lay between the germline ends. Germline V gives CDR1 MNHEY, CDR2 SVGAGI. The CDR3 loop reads CASRTGQSGNTIYF. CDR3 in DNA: TGTGCCAGCAGAACCGGACAGTCTGGAAACACCATATATTTT.

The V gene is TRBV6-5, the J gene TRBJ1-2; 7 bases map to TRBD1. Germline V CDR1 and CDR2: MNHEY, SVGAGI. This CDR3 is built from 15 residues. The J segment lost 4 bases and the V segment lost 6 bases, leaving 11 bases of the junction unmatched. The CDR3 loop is CASRPDRVRGYGYTF. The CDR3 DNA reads TGTGCCAGCAGACCAGACAGGGTCAGGGGCTATGGCTACACCTTC.

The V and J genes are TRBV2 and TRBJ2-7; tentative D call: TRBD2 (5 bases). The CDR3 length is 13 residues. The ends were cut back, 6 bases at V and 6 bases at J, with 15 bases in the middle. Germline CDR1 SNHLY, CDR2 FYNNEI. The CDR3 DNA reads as TGTGCCAGCAGCCAACCGAGGGCGGGCGAGCAGTACTTC. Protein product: CASSQPRAGEQYF. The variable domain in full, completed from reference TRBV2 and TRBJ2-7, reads EPEVTQTPSHQVTQMGQEVILRCVPISNHLYFYWYRQILGQKVEFLVSFYNNEISEKSEIFDDQFSVERPDGSNFTLKIRSTKLEDSAMYFCASSQPRAGEQYFGPGTRLTVT.

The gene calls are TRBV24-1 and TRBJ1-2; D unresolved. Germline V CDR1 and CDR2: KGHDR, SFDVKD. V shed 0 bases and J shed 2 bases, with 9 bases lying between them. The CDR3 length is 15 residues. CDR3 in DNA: TGTGCCACCAGTGATTTGGACGGAGACAACTATGGCTACACCTTC. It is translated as CATSDLDGDNYGYTF.

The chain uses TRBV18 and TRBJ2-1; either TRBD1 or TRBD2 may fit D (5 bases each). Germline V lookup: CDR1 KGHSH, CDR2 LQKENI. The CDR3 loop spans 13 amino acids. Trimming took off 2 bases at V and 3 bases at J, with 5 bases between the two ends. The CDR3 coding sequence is TGTGCCAGCTCACCAGGGGGCTACAATGAGCAGTTCTTC. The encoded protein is CASSPGGYNEQFF.

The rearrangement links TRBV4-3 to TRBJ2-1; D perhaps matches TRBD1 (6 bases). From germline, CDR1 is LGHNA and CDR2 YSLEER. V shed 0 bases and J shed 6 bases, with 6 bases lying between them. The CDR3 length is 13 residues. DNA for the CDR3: TGCGCCAGCAGCCAAGAGGACAGCAATGAGCAGTTCTTC. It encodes CASSQEDSNEQFF.

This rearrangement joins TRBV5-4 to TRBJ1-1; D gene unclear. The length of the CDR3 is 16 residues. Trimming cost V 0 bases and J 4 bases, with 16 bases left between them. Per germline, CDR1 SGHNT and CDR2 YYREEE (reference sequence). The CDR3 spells CASSLGIGPPGTEAFF. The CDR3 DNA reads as TGTGCCAGCAGCTTGGGTATCGGACCACCCGGCACTGAAGCTTTCTTT. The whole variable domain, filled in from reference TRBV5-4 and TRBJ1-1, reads ETGVTQSPTHLIKTRGQQVTLRCSSQSGHNTVSWYQQALGQGPQFIFQYYREEENGRGNFPPRFSGLQFPNYSSELNVNALELDDSALYLCASSLGIGPPGTEAFFGQGTRLTVV.

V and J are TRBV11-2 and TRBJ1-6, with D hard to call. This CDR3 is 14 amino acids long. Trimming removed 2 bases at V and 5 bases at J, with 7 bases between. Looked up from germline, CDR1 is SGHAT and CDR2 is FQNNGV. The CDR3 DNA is TGTGCCAGCAGCTTATGGGGAAATAATTCACCCCTCCACTTT. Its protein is CASSLWGNNSPLHF.